What follows describes a single T cell receptor (beta chain). These data come from a study of blood T cell repertoires in COVID-19. The germline V and J ends were trimmed by 9 bases and 5 bases, with 20 bases remaining between them. CDR1 and CDR2 (germline): LNHDA, SQIVND (reference sequence). This CDR3 spans 15 amino acids. As processed by the authors: Reference gene primer amplification yielded estimated nucleated cell counts. Using immunoSEQ multiplex PCR, the repertoire was profiled, and TCRdb retains in-frame clones only, with some absent. V, J and clone size are taken as reported in that table, and D and trimming were inferred from the DNA itself. There are roughly 120,000 clones in the sample; about nine tenths occur only once, and approximately 3.5% lies in the top ten.

The rearrangement uses TRBV19 and TRBJ1-5, with D perhaps TRBD1 (5 bases). The clonotype originates from a man aged 45-65 years with active COVID-19. Specimen: peripheral blood. The CDR3: CASGPAWGEHQPQHF. The CDR3 region has the DNA TGTGCCAGCGGCCCGGCTTGGGGGGAACATCAGCCCCAGCATTTT.